The 13 T cell receptor delta chains listed next were all sequenced from one sample in a study of delta chain sequences of gamma delta T cells. TCRdb re-called the 5' RACE reads with CATT. The table records 650 to 800 delta-chain clones, roughly a third of them present only once. Sequenced sample: either unsorted cells or a sorted T cell fraction (not recorded which). The receptors were sampled from a human donor in good health.

This clone is labeled medium-sized (0.01 to 0.1%). The J gene is TRDJ2, while no V gene call was made. The CDR3 covers 10 residues. The CDR3 is CSALTAQLFF. DNA for the CDR3: TGTAGTGCTTTGACAGCACAACTCTTCTTT.

This clone counts as medium-sized. In DNA form, the CDR3 reads TGTGCCTGTGACACGGGGGGACTACTGGGGGCTAAGTACACCGATAAACTCATCTTT. This gives the protein CACDTGGLLGAKYTDKLIF. This chain uses TRDV2 with TRDJ1, with 8 bases lining up with TRDD3. This CDR3 comprises 19 residues. Losses at the gene ends were 1 base for V and 0 bases for J; bases not matched to a gene: 15. From germline, CDR1 is GEAIGNYY and CDR2 EKD.

On this clone itself: The junction departs from the called germline gene at one end, perhaps through a read error. V and J are TRDV1 and TRDJ1, with 9 bases that match TRDD3. The CDR3 has 15 amino acids. The V gene's germline CDR1 is TSWWSYY and CDR2 QGS. CDR3 region: CALGDTSRGDDKLIF. CDR3 in DNA: TGTGCTCTGGGGGATACCTCACGTGGGGACGATAAACTCATCTTT.

The J gene call is TRDJ3, but no V gene call exists; TRDD3 is the table's D call and was not checked against the DNA. The CDR3 spans 31 residues. The CDR3 nucleotides read TGTGCCCGATCTCACTCTATCCGACAAGCAGTGGTATCAACGCAGAGTCGCTTTCCCTTAGCTCTTGGGGGGGACACCCGACAGATGTTTTTC. Its translation is CARSHSIRQAVVSTQSRFPLALGGDTRQMFF.

In its sample, this clone was seen a few times. TCRdb has a much larger clone's protein, which differs at residue 5 from the translation of this DNA, likely because of a read error; what is shown is the protein translated from the DNA. V and J are TRDV2 and TRDJ1, with D unresolved. In germline, CDR1 is GEAIGNYY, CDR2 EKD. This CDR3 contains 14 residues. The ends were cut back, 1 base at V and 0 bases at J, with 8 bases in the middle. CDR3 residues: CACDTVAYTDKLIF. CDR3 sequence (DNA): TGTGCCTGTGACACTGTGGCGTACACCGATAAACTCATCTTT.

Sample share makes this clone large. This chain joins TRDV2 and TRDJ1; 7 positions agree with TRDD3. Per germline, CDR1 GEAIGNYY and CDR2 EKD. The CDR3 is 18 amino acids. Unmatched junction bases numbered 13, after V lost 1 base and J lost 0 bases. The CDR3 DNA reads TGTGCCTGTGACACATTGCCCTGGGGGCCGACGTACACCGATAAACTCATCTTT. Translated, it gives CACDTLPWGPTYTDKLIF.

This clone came up a few times. The TCRdb protein comes from a much larger clone and disagrees with this DNA's translation at residue 12, likely due to a read error; the protein given here is derived from the DNA. The J gene is TRDJ3; the V gene was not called; the table calls TRDD3, which could not be checked here. This CDR3 comprises 21 residues. In nucleotides, the CDR3 is TGTGCAATTGTCTCTTGGGGGACTGTCATAATGAGCTCCTGGGACACCCGACAGATGTTTTTC. Its protein is CAIVSWGTVIMSSWDTRQMFF.

Regarding this clone: Given a much more abundant clone one base away, this may be a read error. Distinct nucleotide sequences in the sample also encode this CDR3. V and J are TRDV2 and TRDJ1; 9 nucleotides line up with TRDD3. This CDR3 has 19 amino acids. Germline values: CDR1 GEAIGNYY, CDR2 EKD. Losses at the gene ends were 1 base for V and 4 bases for J; bases not matched to a gene: 18. The CDR3 here is CACDTVPSGGYKGDDKLIF. For the CDR3, the DNA is TGTGCCTGTGACACGGTACCGTCGGGGGGATACAAGGGAGACGATAAACTCATCTTT.

Within the sample, this clone is medium-sized. The genes are TRDV2 and TRDJ1, with 10 bases lining up with TRDD3. Germline loops: CDR1 GEAIGNYY, CDR2 EKD. Trimming at V came to 3 bases and at J to 0 bases, leaving 12 bases not matched to a gene. This CDR3 contains 18 residues. As DNA, the CDR3 is TGTGCCTGTGACCCTCTGGGGGATATTGGGGCGGACACCGATAAACTCATCTTT. Its protein product is CACDPLGDIGADTDKLIF.

Details on this clone: Possible read error: a much larger clone is one base away. The chain carries TRDV2 and TRDJ1, with TRDD3 matching over 8 bases. This CDR3 has 22 amino acids. V lost 2 bases to trimming and J lost 7 bases; unmatched junction nucleotides: 32. From germline, CDR1 is GEAIGNYY and CDR2 EKD. The CDR3 coding sequence is TGTGCCTGTGACAAGCTACCTTCAATCTGGGGGAACGATCGACGAAGAGGGGTTAAACTCATCTTT. Its protein product is CACDKLPSIWGNDRRRGVKLIF.

Points on this clone: A far larger clone is a single base away, which makes a read error likely. This specimen includes other DNA sequences encoding the same CDR3. The gene calls are TRDV1 and TRDJ3; 8 bases agree with TRDD3. Trimming took 1 base from V and 4 from J; bases not matched to a gene: 15. Germline-derived CDR1 and CDR2 are TSWWSYY and QGS. The CDR3 has 21 amino acids. The CDR3 reads CALGEHNNAPTGGWDTRQMFF. In DNA, the CDR3 is TGTGCTCTTGGGGAACACAACAACGCACCCACTGGGGGTTGGGACACCCGACAGATGTTTTTC.

This clone counts as large. V is TRDV2 and J is TRDJ1; TRDD3 aligns across 9 bases. The CDR3 spans 19 residues. Germline lookup yields CDR1 GEAIGNYY and CDR2 EKD. V lost 0 bases, J lost 0 bases, and 13 bases stayed unmatched. The chain's CDR3 is CACDTGVVTGGVYTDKLIF. The DNA for the CDR3 is TGTGCCTGTGACACCGGAGTCGTTACTGGGGGAGTTTACACCGATAAACTCATCTTT.

With regard to this clone: TCRdb shows a much larger clone's protein in place of this DNA's translation, and the two differ at residue 9, likely through a read error; the protein shown is translated from the DNA. The V call is TRDV1, the J call TRDJ1; D remains ambiguous. V shed 5 bases and J shed 0 bases, with 16 bases lying between them. The germline gives CDR1 TSWWSYY, CDR2 QGS. This CDR3 has 16 residues. CDR3 sequence reads: CALGRADSPDTDKLIF. DNA for the CDR3: TGTGCTCTTGGGAGGGCGGACTCACCGGACACCGATAAACTCATCTTT.